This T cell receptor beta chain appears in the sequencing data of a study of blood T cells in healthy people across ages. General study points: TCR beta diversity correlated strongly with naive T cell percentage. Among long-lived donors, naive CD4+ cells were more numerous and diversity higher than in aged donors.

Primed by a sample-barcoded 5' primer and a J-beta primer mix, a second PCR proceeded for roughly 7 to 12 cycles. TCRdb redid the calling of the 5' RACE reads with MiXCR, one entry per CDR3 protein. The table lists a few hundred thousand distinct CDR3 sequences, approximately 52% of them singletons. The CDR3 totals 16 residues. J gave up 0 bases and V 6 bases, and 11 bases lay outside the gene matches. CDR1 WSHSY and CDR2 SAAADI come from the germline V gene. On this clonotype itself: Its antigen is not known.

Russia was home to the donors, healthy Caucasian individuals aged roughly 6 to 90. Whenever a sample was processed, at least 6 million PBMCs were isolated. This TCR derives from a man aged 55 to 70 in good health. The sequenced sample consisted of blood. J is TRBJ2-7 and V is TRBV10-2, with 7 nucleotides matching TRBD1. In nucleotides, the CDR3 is TGCGCCAGCAGGCACCACGGACAGGAACTCTCCTACGAGCAGTACTTC. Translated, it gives CASRHHGQELSYEQYF.